This record looks at one T cell receptor (beta chain) sequence and its context. CDR1 and CDR2 from the germline V gene are SGHRS and YFSETQ. The J segment lost 4 bases and the V segment lost 4 bases, leaving 4 bases of the junction unmatched. The CDR3 has 15 amino acids. This sample stems from a study of blood T cell repertoires in COVID-19. Background on the study: The United States, Italy and Spain supplied acute and convalescent COVID-19 samples. The cDNA or gDNA used as material had been derived from T cells, B-cell-depleted T cells, or PBMCs.

In the source study's methods: Estimated nucleated cell counts came from reference gene primer amplification. The method was immunoSEQ multiplex PCR; TCRdb's version includes in-frame clones alone and lacks a portion of them. Clone size and the V and J calls come from that table; the DNA yielded D and trimming. The table records 200,000 to 300,000 clones, roughly four fifths of them present only once. The TCR sequence derives from a woman aged 60-70 years with active or convalescent COVID-19. Specimen: peripheral blood. The chain links TRBV5-1 to TRBJ2-3, with 12 bases matching TRBD2. The CDR3 reads CASSRTSGEADTQYF. CDR3 nucleotide sequence: TGCGCCAGCAGCCGGACTAGCGGGGAGGCAGATACGCAGTATTTT.